The T cell receptor (beta chain) under discussion was sequenced for a study of identical twins. Study-level results: For monozygotic twins, models underestimated out-of-frame TCR alpha sharing. High-abundance cord blood beta clonotypes had fewer insertions; memory repertoires showed none.

Only healthy Caucasians were enrolled as donors. TCRdb fed the 5' RACE reads into MiXCR, producing one record per CDR3 protein. In the table there are roughly 710,000 distinct CDR3 sequences, approximately 6.1% of which are singletons. CDR3 length equals 12 residues. Germline values: CDR1 SQVTM, CDR2 ANQGSEA. Germline trimming cut 7 bases from V and 5 bases from J; bases unmatched to any gene: 3. This clonotype showed up many times. Its antigen is unknown. The receptor's source is a man in his late teens or twenties in good health. Specimen: naive T cells sorted from blood. The genes are TRBV29-1 and TRBJ2-2, with 8 positions matching TRBD1. CDR3 protein: CSGTGWTGELFF. The CDR3 DNA reads as TGCAGCGGGACAGGGTGGACCGGGGAGCTGTTTTTT.